This T cell receptor (beta chain) was captured in a study of response to subunit inactivated influenza vaccine. A single record per CDR3 protein comes from TCRdb applying MiXCR to the RT-PCR reads. The sample consists of 630,000 or so distinct CDR3 sequences, 15% to 18% of them appearing once. This clonotype appeared a few times. Its target is not known. V dropped 4 bases and J dropped 2 bases, with 19 bases sitting between them. The germline V gene has CDR1 SGHNT and CDR2 YENEEA. There are 17 residues in the CDR3. Findings of the study overall: With each seasonal influenza vaccination, the authors suggested, few new T cells are recruited.

Source: PBMCs from blood, taken 12 days after vaccination. The TCR comes from a middle-aged man who received an inactivated influenza vaccine. The V call is TRBV11-3, the J call TRBJ2-3; D is possibly TRBD1 (5 bases). CDR3 coding DNA: TGTGCCAGCAGCTCGGAGACAGCAACCCCCCTCACAGATACGCAGTATTTT. Its translation: CASSSETATPLTDTQYF.